This TCR beta chain was obtained from a study of cytomegalovirus exposure and HLA in healthy donors (dated by TCRdb to between 2016 and 2019). In terms of the full investigation: An earlier analysis of approximately 640 of the donors reported 250 to 300 Gb of sequence data and 117 million unique TCR beta sequences from about 179 million T cells. Roughly 300 gigabases of sequencing data and 78 million or so unique TCR sequences were included in an early release covering about 620 HLA-typed donors. Among the roughly 400 genotyped donors, about 85% belonged to the genetic ancestry cluster associated with self-reported Caucasian donors. The aim of the study was to test whether cataloging public T cell receptors could identify signatures of past pathogen exposure. Using immunosequencing, the study profiled T cell repertoires from 500 to 800 subjects and related those repertoires to cytomegalovirus serostatus. Along with the approximately 650-subject first cohort, a separate validation cohort of over a hundred different subjects was used. To predict cytomegalovirus infection status, the study brought together high-throughput TCR immunosequencing, statistical association of individual TCRs with disease status, and machine learning. In a later analysis, previously published TCR beta repertoires from several hundred donors were re-analyzed and high-resolution HLA genotyping was added so that TCR occurrence patterns could be studied. Rather than using new phenotypic data, the later analysis identified candidate immune exposures from TCR beta sequences and from how often those sequences occurred across donors. An earlier analysis of 587 of the donors used high-throughput TCR beta sequencing to judge whether each TCR beta V gene segment behaved as functional or pseudogenic. Donor age, sex, ethnicity and CMV serostatus were compiled together with the repertoire data. A later genetic analysis took genome-wide SNP genotypes for about 65% of the roughly 670 donors and used that subset as a discovery cohort. All discovery cohort repertoires had been generated using a single sequencing platform. HLA typing covered class I and class II loci at four-digit resolution. Typing coverage differed by locus: A, B, C, DRB1 and DQB1 were typed in about 629-640 donors, DQA1 in approximately 520, DPA1 in some 610, and DPB1 in 472. Four or five DR-DQ haplotypes were treated as single units for association and clustering because of strong linkage in the cohort. Across 398 genotyped donors of the cohort, an average of about 220,000 unique TCR beta nucleotide sequences per donor were sequenced, and roughly 20% of those sequences were non-productive. The research as a whole found: A later analysis reported that several top co-occurrence clusters appeared linked to parvovirus B19, influenza, CMV and Epstein-Barr virus. A later genetic analysis reported fewer N-insertions in productive TCRs among donors in an Asian-associated ancestry cluster than the roughly 700-donor mean. Because some donors lacked HLA typing at each locus, the association tests relied only on the typed subset. The study listed around 160 TCR beta chains as associated with cytomegalovirus. In this cohort, only TCR beta chains were sequenced, and detectable features were limited by the absence of alpha or paired-chain data. A later analysis found that TCR association rates varied across HLA loci, with DRB1 alleles showing the most associated TCRs and HLA-C alleles the fewest. A group of highly shared sequence variants was considered likely to be a technical artifact of the sequencing pipeline. Because the 87-base-pair reads could not distinguish some IMGT-functional V segments, including TRBV6-2 and TRBV6-3, those segments were excluded. A later analysis found that most CMV-associated TCR beta chains appeared HLA-restricted, with HLA associations seemingly driven largely by CMV exposure. When HLA alleles, especially DR and DQ, strongly co-occurred, attributing TCR associations to individual alleles was difficult. Linkage disequilibrium might explain the correlated functional status among segregating V segments, but an unknown experimental factor could not be excluded. In vitro tests confirmed that three of the cytomegalovirus-associated TCR beta chains recognize cytomegalovirus antigens. In a later analysis, about 16,000 TCR beta sequences were associated with specific HLA alleles at a false discovery rate of 0.05. The only immune exposure information available for the cohort was CMV serostatus. A later genetic analysis associated a missense DCLRE1C variant with V-gene and J-gene trimming of TCR beta chains, and an independent cohort replicated the association. It was suggested by the authors that the approach could potentially be generalized to other disease states and immunological phenotypes. In a later analysis, HLA-associated TCR beta chains were found to be more clonally expanded and to have lower generation probabilities than equally common non-associated chains. The classifier was reported to diagnose cytomegalovirus status with high specificity and sensitivity in both the original and validation cohorts. While some public TCRs were present in many individuals, most TCR sequences turned up only very rarely across donors. Because counts were too low, about 18 rarely observed V segments, including chromosome 9 orphons, were left out of the earlier analysis of 500 to 650 of the donors. Sequencing depth was assumed to be roughly uniform across donors in the presence/absence analyses, though that assumption may not hold. A further reported finding was that TCR beta sequences accurately predicted the HLA-A and HLA-B alleles for most subjects in the first cohort. In an earlier analysis of around 600 of the donors, most TCR beta V segments appeared in productive rearrangements about 87% or about 30% of the time, broadly matching IMGT annotations.

Of note for this clone: Its antigen remains unidentified. Base qualities are not provided; no much larger clone lies one nucleotide away.

The cohort was made up of 500 to 800 healthy bone marrow donors. At the time of sampling, all cohort members were nominally healthy, though unrecorded immune exposures were likely present. The donor tested CMV seronegative, placing the donor among the 350 or so seronegative members of the cohort. Each donor provided a peripheral blood sample, and peripheral blood mononuclear cells were used for TCR beta sequencing. Genomic DNA extraction from the blood cell samples was performed with the Qiagen DNeasy Blood Extraction Kit. Via the germline V gene, CDR1 is SNHLY and CDR2 FYNNEI. The germline ends are 14 bases apart after V is trimmed by 7 bases and J by 2 bases. From the cysteine up to the phenylalanine, the CDR3 has a length of 14 residues. Only CDR3 DNA is held: 42 bases, read in frame from base 1. Libraries were made using the immunoSEQ multiplex PCR assay. A mixture of 60 forward primers for TCR Vbeta segments and 13 reverse primers for TCR Jbeta segments was used in the multiplex PCR. The CDR3 region of rearranged TCR beta genes was amplified from genomic DNA with a multiplex PCR assay. Amplified TCR beta libraries were sequenced as 87-base-pair reads on the Illumina HiSeq System. The authors' pipeline ran thus. Across the 700 or so repertoires, a later analysis counted tens of millions of unique TCR beta chains, roughly 11 million of which were shared by at least two donors. Raw reads were error-corrected and collapsed into unique sequences with a nearest-neighbor algorithm that merged closely related sequences to remove PCR and sequencing errors. CDR3 sequences were aligned to IMGT reference sequences to assign V, D and J gene segments. For a sequence to be retained, at least a six-nucleotide match to both a V gene segment and a J gene segment was required. Rearrangements were called productive when the CDR3 lacked stop codons and stayed in frame with V and J; all others were non-productive. CDR3 was defined by IMGT convention, running from the second conserved V-encoded cysteine to the conserved J-encoded phenylalanine. In an earlier analysis of just under 600 of the donors, sequences lacking an unambiguous match to a single V gene segment were excluded. An earlier analysis of 500 to 600 of the donors classified V segments as functional when productive rearrangements were above 56.7% and as segregating when the standard deviation between donors was above 5%. To diagnose cytomegalovirus status from the catalog of TCR beta chain sequences, a statistical classification framework was built. A later analysis assigned V and J genes by comparing TCR nucleotide sequences with IMGT/GENE-DB human TR gene sequences. The TCRdist pipeline was used in a later analysis to assign CDR3 sequences and most-parsimonious VDJ recombination scenarios. In a later analysis, each TCR beta chain was defined by its CDR3 amino acid sequence together with its V-gene family, and reads without a unique V-gene family were excluded. As a way to deal with suspected cross-contamination and a sequencing artifact, a later analysis dropped 500 to 700 nucleotide sequences that were highly shared and had low generation probability. In a later analysis, a clonal expansion index for each public chain was calculated from normalized within-repertoire ranks of inferred template counts. Generation probabilities in a later analysis came from a VDJ recombination model fitted to out-of-frame rearrangements, and those results were checked against IGoR. In a later analysis, TCR-TCR, TCR-HLA and TCR-CMV co-occurrence was scored with hypergeometric tests, and a repertoire-size bias correction was applied to TCR pairs. A later analysis estimated false discovery rates by permuting HLA or CMV assignments 20 times. A later analysis grouped co-occurring TCRs with DBSCAN, adding TCRdist sequence similarity when clustering within HLA-allele-positive subsets. Repertoires with fewer than 30,000 or more than 120,000 public chains were left out of co-occurrence clustering, as were five repertoires with anomalous nucleotide sharing. The table comes from immuneACCESS by way of TCRdb, which keeps in-frame sequences with V and J called. Part of the clones is missing from these tables; in studies checked, under half for an unresolved V gene and the rest for unknown reasons. That table is the source of V, J and clone size, and D and trimming were worked out from the DNA. The sample profile shows some 180,000 clones; 65% to 90% of them were found once. Together, the top ten hold over 2% of the sample.

The sequenced sample was PBMCs. The TCR sequence derives from a male donor in good health and CMV-seronegative. The rearranged chain carries TRBV2 and TRBJ1-1; TRBD1 is a weak D gene call, 5 bases matching. This receptor carries the CDR3 CASTRFGGNTEAFF. The nucleotide sequence reads as follows: TGTGCCAGCACCCGATTCGGGGGTAACACTGAAGCTTTCTTT.